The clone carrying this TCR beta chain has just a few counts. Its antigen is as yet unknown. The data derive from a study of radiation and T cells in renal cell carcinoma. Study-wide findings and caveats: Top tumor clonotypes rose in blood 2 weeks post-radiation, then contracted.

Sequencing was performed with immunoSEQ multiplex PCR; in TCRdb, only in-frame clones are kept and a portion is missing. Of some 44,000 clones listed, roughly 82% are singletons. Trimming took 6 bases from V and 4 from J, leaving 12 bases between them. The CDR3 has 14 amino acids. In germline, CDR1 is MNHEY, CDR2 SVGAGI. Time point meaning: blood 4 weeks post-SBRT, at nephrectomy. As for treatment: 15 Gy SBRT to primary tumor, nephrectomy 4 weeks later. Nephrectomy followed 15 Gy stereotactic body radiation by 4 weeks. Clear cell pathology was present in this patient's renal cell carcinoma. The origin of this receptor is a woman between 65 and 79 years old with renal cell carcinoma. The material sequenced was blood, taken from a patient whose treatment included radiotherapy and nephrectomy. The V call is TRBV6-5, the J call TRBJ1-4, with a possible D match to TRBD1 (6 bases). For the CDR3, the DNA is TGTGCCAGCAGCCCCCGGGGGCATAATGAAAAACTGTTTTTT. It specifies CASSPRGHNEKLFF.